A single sample gave rise to the 30 T cell receptor beta chains below, sequenced in a study of blood T cell repertoires in COVID-19. Assay: immunoSEQ multiplex PCR; the TCRdb copy retains only in-frame clones and omits some. The sample has 43,000 or so clones, about nine tenths seen once. Sequenced material: peripheral blood. These receptors were taken from a man in his 60s with active COVID-19.

The rearrangement uses TRBV2 and TRBJ2-5; TRBD2 matches 14 bases. Germline assignment: CDR1 SNHLY and CDR2 FYNNEI. There are 16 residues in the CDR3. V gave up 6 bases and J gave up 9 bases; unmatched junction bases: 12. The CDR3 nucleotides are TGTGCCAGCAGCAATGCCGGACTAGCGGGGGGCGGCCCCCAGTACTTC. Protein: CASSNAGLAGGGPQYF.

This rearrangement joins TRBV19 to TRBJ1-5; D is perhaps TRBD1 (6 bases). Germline V lookup: CDR1 LNHDA, CDR2 SQIVND (reference sequence). Trimming removed 7 bases from V and 1 base from J, with 14 bases in between. This CDR3 has 15 amino acids. The CDR3 DNA reads as TGTGCCAGTACCACGACAGGCGTAAGCAATCAGCCCCAGCATTTT. Protein sequence: CASTTTGVSNQPQHF.

This chain uses TRBV27 with TRBJ2-3; 9 bases match TRBD2. V lost 5 bases, J lost 4 bases, and 13 bases stayed unmatched. Germline lookup yields CDR1 MNHEY and CDR2 SMNVEV (reference sequence). This CDR3 spans 17 amino acids. The CDR3 region is CASSQQPAGGVADTQYF. The CDR3 region has the DNA TGTGCCAGCAGTCAACAACCAGCGGGAGGCGTAGCAGATACGCAGTATTTT.

The chain recombines TRBV20-1 with TRBJ2-1; 10 nucleotides align to TRBD2. CDR1 and CDR2 (germline): DFQATT, SNEGSKA (reference sequence). The CDR3 is made up of 11 amino acids. CDR3 sequence: CRGLAGDEQFF. CDR3 nucleotides: TGCAGGGGCCTAGCGGGAGATGAGCAGTTCTTC.

CDR3 DNA sequence: TGTGCCGCTTCCAGGGGCTCTGGGGCCAACGTCCTGACTTTC. It is translated as CAASRGSGANVLTF. V gene TRBV30 combines with J gene TRBJ2-6; tentatively, D is TRBD1 (6 bases). CDR1 GTSNPN and CDR2 SVGIG come from the germline V gene (reference sequence). The CDR3 covers 14 residues. Trimming pared 8 bases from V and 0 bases from J, leaving 11 bases between.

V and J are TRBV9 and TRBJ2-3, with D unresolved. Per germline, CDR1 SGDLS and CDR2 YYNGEE. This CDR3 region has 15 residues. V was clipped by 4 bases and J by 3 bases, with 15 bases between them. Here the CDR3 DNA reads TGTGCCAGCAGCCTTTACGCGGATTATACAGATACGCAGTATTTT. This translates into CASSLYADYTDTQYF.

J is TRBJ2-1 and V is TRBV5-6; TRBD2 is a possible D gene (6 bases). The CDR3 is made up of 15 amino acids. Germline V lookup: CDR1 SGHDT, CDR2 YYEEEE. Trimming took 0 bases from V and 8 from J, leaving 15 bases between them. Written as DNA, the CDR3 is TGTGCCAGCAGCTTGGTGCGCGGGAAAGGCGATGAGCAGTTCTTC. It codes for CASSLVRGKGDEQFF.

The V call is TRBV10-3, the J call TRBJ2-7, with a weak D call TRBD2 (6 bases). CDR3 length: 14 amino acids. V lost 9 bases, J lost 2 bases, and 17 bases lay in between. Germline-derived CDR1 and CDR2 are ENHRY and SYGVKD. The CDR3 region has the DNA TGTGCCATGGGGCCCTACGCGGGACCCTACGAGCAGTACTTC. Translating it yields CAMGPYAGPYEQYF.

The rearrangement joins TRBV7-9 to TRBJ2-1, with TRBD2 matching over 11 bases. Germline loops: CDR1 SEHNR, CDR2 FQNEAQ (reference sequence). V trimming: 1 base; J trimming: 8 bases; junction bases outside the gene matches: 10. The CDR3 contains 17 residues. The CDR3 is CASSLGATSGGRDEQFF. CDR3 nucleotide sequence: TGTGCCAGCAGCTTAGGGGCAACTAGCGGGGGCCGGGATGAGCAGTTCTTC.

This clone was recorded a few times. The chain recombines TRBV4-1 with TRBJ1-5; 7 bases agree with TRBD1. J was trimmed by 6 bases and V by 1 base; bases with no gene match: 3. Looked up from germline, CDR1 is MGHRA and CDR2 is YSYEKL. This CDR3 has 14 amino acids. As DNA, the CDR3 is TGCGCCAGCAGCCAAGGGACAGGTGGTCAGCCCCAGCATTTT. The encoded protein is CASSQGTGGQPQHF.

CDR3 sequence reads: CASSPRLAASYNEQFF. The CDR3 bases are TGCGCCAGCAGCCCACGACTAGCGGCGAGTTACAATGAGCAGTTCTTC. The chain carries TRBV4-1 and TRBJ2-1; 9 positions match TRBD2. There are 16 residues in the CDR3. CDR1 is MGHRA, CDR2 YSYEKL, per germline. With 4 bases clipped from V and 4 bases from J, the junction kept 8 bases outside the gene matches.

The V gene is TRBV7-3, the J gene TRBJ2-3; D is perhaps TRBD2 (6 bases). Per germline, CDR1 SGHTA and CDR2 FQGTGA. V dropped 2 bases and J dropped 2 bases, with 23 bases sitting between them. This CDR3 contains 19 residues. The CDR3 DNA follows: TGTGCCAGCAGCTTACGCCCTTTCTCGGGGGTCGGGGCCACAGATACGCAGTATTTT. It yields the protein CASSLRPFSGVGATDTQYF.

On this clone: The junction and the germline gene differ at one end; a read error may be behind it. This sequence joins TRBV5-6 and TRBJ2-5, with a tentative D call TRBD2 (7 bases). Germline CDR1 is SGHDT and CDR2 is YYEEEE. CDR3 size: 15 residues. CDR3 protein: CASSLAGGTREAQYF. DNA of the CDR3: TGTGCCAGCAGCTTGGCCGGGGGGACAAGAGAGGCCCAGTACTTC.

This rearrangement joins TRBV12-2 to TRBJ1-5; the D call TRBD1 from the table was never checked on the DNA. TRBV12-2 is labeled a pseudogene. The CDR3 sequence is 16 residues long. CDR3 bases: TGTGCAAGTCGCCATTACCAGGGTATAAGCAATCAGCCCCAGCATTTT. Its translation is CASRHYQGISNQPQHF.

The chain joins TRBV18 to TRBJ2-4, with 8 bases matching TRBD1. J gave up 8 bases and V 6 bases, and 9 bases lay outside the gene matches. This CDR3 is built from 14 residues. Germline lookup yields CDR1 KGHSH and CDR2 LQKENI. The CDR3, as DNA: TGTGCCAGCTCTCAAGGAGGACAGGGACACATTCAGTACTTC. This encodes CASSQGGQGHIQYF.

This clone was counted only a few times. The V and J genes are TRBV18 and TRBJ1-3, with TRBD1 matching 7 bases. The V segment lost 3 bases and the J segment 1 base; nucleotides outside the gene matches: 6. CDR3 size: 16 residues. The germline gives CDR1 KGHSH, CDR2 LQKENI. CDR3 DNA sequence: TGTGCCAGCTCACCCAAACAGGGGCTGTCTGGAAACACCATATATTTT. Encoded protein: CASSPKQGLSGNTIYF. Full variable domain (remainder filled in from reference TRBV18 and TRBJ1-3): NAGVMQNPRHLVRRRGQEARLRCSPMKGHSHVYWYRQLPEEGLKFMVYLQKENIIDESGMPKERFSAEFPKEGPSILRIQQVVRGDSAAYFCASSPKQGLSGNTIYFGEGSWLTVV.

The V gene is TRBV7-8, the J gene TRBJ2-7; a possible D gene is TRBD2 (5 bases). Trimming shortened V by 5 bases and J by 2 bases, and 10 bases separated the two germline ends. The CDR3 sequence is 13 residues long. Germline V gives CDR1 SGHVS, CDR2 FQNEAQ. In DNA, the CDR3 is TGTGCCAGCAGCCCCGGACTCCCCTACGAGCAGTACTTC. Translating it yields CASSPGLPYEQYF.

DNA for the CDR3: TGTGCCATCAGTGAGTCGACAGACACAGATACGCAGTATTTT. It codes for CAISESTDTDTQYF. The genes are TRBV10-3 and TRBJ2-3, with a tentative D call TRBD1 (5 bases). The germline gives CDR1 ENHRY, CDR2 SYGVKD. Deletions cut 0 bases from V and 2 bases from J, with 6 bases between. The CDR3 is 14 residues long.

This chain connects TRBV10-2 to TRBJ1-5; the D is unclear. Trimming took 4 bases from V and 3 from J, leaving 7 bases between them. CDR1 and CDR2 (germline): WSHSY, SAAADI. This CDR3 has 13 residues. CDR3 loop: CASSVDFNQPQHF. CDR3 coding DNA: TGCGCCAGCAGTGTCGACTTCAATCAGCCCCAGCATTTT.

The chain joins TRBV6-7 to TRBJ1-6; D not certain. TRBV6-7 is known as an ORF, though its function is uncertain. The CDR3 runs to 13 residues. V was pared by 0 bases and J by 12 bases, with 9 bases between. This CDR3 reads CASSYSCFGPLHF. In DNA form, the CDR3 reads TGTGCCAGCAGTTACTCGTGCTTCGGACCCCTCCACTTT.

Note on this clone: The junction differs from germline at one of its ends, possibly a read error. The same CDR3 arises from other DNA sequences in this sample as well. The rearrangement uses TRBV5-6 and TRBJ1-2; TRBD1 matches 7 bases. The CDR3 runs 14 residues. Germline V lookup: CDR1 SGHDT, CDR2 YYEEEE. The CDR3 coding sequence is TGCGCCAGCAGCTTGGGGACAGTGAACTATGGCTACACCTTC. Translation: CASSLGTVNYGYTF.

This chain uses TRBV18 with TRBJ2-2; 10 nucleotides align to TRBD1. The CDR3 covers 16 residues. V shed 4 bases, J shed 5 bases, and the junction held 7 bases outside the gene matches. Germline CDR1 KGHSH, CDR2 LQKENI. DNA of the CDR3: TGTGCCAGCTCACTTAAGCCGGGACAGGGGACCGGGGAGCTGTTTTTT. Translated: CASSLKPGQGTGELFF.

This chain uses TRBV5-1 with TRBJ1-1; D not resolved. The CDR3 loop spans 16 amino acids. Germline V CDR1 and CDR2: SGHRS, YFSETQ. Trimming took 3 bases from V and 4 from J, leaving 19 bases between them. The CDR3 region has the DNA TGCGCCAGCAGCTCGGGTCCGGGAGGGAGCAGCACTGAAGCTTTCTTT. This encodes CASSSGPGGSSTEAFF.

This clone has more than one count but fewer than ten. The chain has TRBV7-9 and TRBJ1-1; D unresolved. This CDR3 is built from 15 residues. Germline lookup yields CDR1 SEHNR and CDR2 FQNEAQ (reference sequence). Trimming shortened V by 5 bases and J by 1 base, and 14 bases separated the two germline ends. The CDR3 region has the DNA TGTGCCAGCAGCACATACCGACGGGAGAACACTGAAGCTTTCTTT. It specifies CASSTYRRENTEAFF.

The genes are TRBV6-1 and TRBJ1-5; D is ambiguous. V lost 3 bases and J 0 bases, leaving 6 bases between the germline ends. This CDR3 spans 14 amino acids. Per the germline V gene, CDR1 is MNHNS and CDR2 is SASEGT. The CDR3, as DNA: TGTGCCAGCAGTGAGGCAAATAGCAATCAGCCCCAGCATTTT. Protein: CASSEANSNQPQHF.

This chain links TRBV3-1 (or the pseudogene TRBV3-2) with TRBJ1-1, with a tentative D call TRBD1 (6 bases). Germline CDR1 reads LGHDT; CDR2 reads YNNKEL (reference sequence). The CDR3 extends over 14 amino acids. Trimming removed 5 bases at V and 1 base at J, with 11 bases between. The CDR3 region is CASSIQTGNTEAFF. For the CDR3, the DNA is TGTGCCAGCAGCATTCAGACAGGGAACACTGAAGCTTTCTTT.

This rearrangement joins TRBV2 to TRBJ1-2; 10 bases are a match to TRBD1. After removal of 7 bases from V and 7 bases from J, the junction contained 6 bases not matched to a gene. Germline V CDR1 and CDR2: SNHLY, FYNNEI. This CDR3 has 13 residues. The CDR3 DNA follows: TGTGCCAGCACGGGGACAGGGGTTCTTGGCTACACCTTC. Its protein product is CASTGTGVLGYTF.

V and J are TRBV5-1 and TRBJ2-5; TRBD2 matches 7 bases. Trimming took 5 bases from V and 2 from J; bases not matched to a gene: 6. The V gene's germline CDR1 is SGHRS and CDR2 YFSETQ. The CDR3 is 14 residues long. The CDR3 region has the DNA TGCGCCAGCAGGGCTAGCGGAGCACAAGAGACCCAGTACTTC. This translates into CASRASGAQETQYF. Drawing the rest from reference TRBV5-1 and TRBJ2-5, the complete variable domain is KAGVTQTPRYLIKTRGQQVTLSCSPISGHRSVSWYQQTPGQGLQFLFEYFSETQRNKGNFPGRFSGRQFSNSRSEMNVSTLELGDSALYLCASRASGAQETQYFGPGTRLLVL.

CDR3 sequence (DNA): TGTGCCAGCAGTTCGCCGGGACAGGGGGCGCAATCAGATACGCAGTATTTT. Translated: CASSSPGQGAQSDTQYF. The chain links TRBV28 to TRBJ2-3; TRBD1 agrees at 12 bases. Germline-derived CDR1 and CDR2 are MDHEN and SYDVKM. This CDR3 is built from 17 residues. The trim removed 4 bases at V and 4 bases at J, leaving 9 bases unmatched.

This clone was detected only once. The chain uses TRBV2 and TRBJ2-1; 12 bases align to TRBD2. Germline trimming cut 2 bases from V and 7 bases from J; bases unmatched to any gene: 3. This CDR3 is 15 amino acids long. Germline V lookup: CDR1 SNHLY, CDR2 FYNNEI. The DNA of the CDR3 is TGTGCCAGCAGTGAACCTAGCGGGAGGGGAAATGAGCAGTTCTTC. This encodes CASSEPSGRGNEQFF.